This T cell receptor beta chain was identified in a study of preoperative IRX-2 immunotherapy in early breast cancer. Measured with immunoSEQ multiplex PCR; TCRdb has only the in-frame clones, and not every one. Of around 95,000 clones listed, roughly 85% are singletons. Stated treatment: preoperative locoregional IRX-2 cytokine immunotherapy. Here the sequenced sample was tumor tissue, taken after IRX-2 immunotherapy. The receptor comes from a human donor with breast cancer.

CDR3 sequence reads: CSAEDSPKETQYF. DNA of the CDR3: TGCAGCGCGGAGGACAGCCCCAAAGAGACCCAGTACTTC. The gene calls are TRBV29-1 and TRBJ2-5; a possible D gene is TRBD1 (6 bases). Germline V gives CDR1 SQVTM, CDR2 ANQGSEA. The germline V and J ends were trimmed by 7 bases and 3 bases, with 15 bases remaining between them. The CDR3 sequence is 13 residues long.